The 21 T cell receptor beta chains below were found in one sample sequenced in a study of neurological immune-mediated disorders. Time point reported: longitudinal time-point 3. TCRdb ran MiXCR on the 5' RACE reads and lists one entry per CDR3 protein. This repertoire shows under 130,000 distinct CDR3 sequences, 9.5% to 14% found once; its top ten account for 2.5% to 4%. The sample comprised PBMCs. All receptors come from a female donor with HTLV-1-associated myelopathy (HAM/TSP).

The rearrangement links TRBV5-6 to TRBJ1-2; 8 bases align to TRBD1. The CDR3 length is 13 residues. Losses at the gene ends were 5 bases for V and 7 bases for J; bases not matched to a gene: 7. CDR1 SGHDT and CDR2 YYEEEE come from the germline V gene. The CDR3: CASSRTGSAGYTF. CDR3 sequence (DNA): TGTGCCAGCAGTCGGACAGGGTCCGCTGGCTACACCTTC.

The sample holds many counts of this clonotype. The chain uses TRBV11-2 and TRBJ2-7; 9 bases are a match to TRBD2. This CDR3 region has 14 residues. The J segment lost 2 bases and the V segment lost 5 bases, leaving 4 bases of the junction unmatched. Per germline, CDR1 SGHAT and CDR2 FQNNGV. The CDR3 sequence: CASSQRGATYEQYF. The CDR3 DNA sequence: TGTGCCAGCAGCCAGCGGGGGGCTACCTACGAGCAGTACTTC. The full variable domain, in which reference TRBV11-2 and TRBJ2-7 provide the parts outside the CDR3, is EAGVAQSPRYKIIEKRQSVAFWCNPISGHATLYWYQQILGQGPKLLIQFQNNGVVDDSQLPKDRFSAERLKGVDSTLKIQPAKLEDSAVYLCASSQRGATYEQYFGPGTRLTVT.

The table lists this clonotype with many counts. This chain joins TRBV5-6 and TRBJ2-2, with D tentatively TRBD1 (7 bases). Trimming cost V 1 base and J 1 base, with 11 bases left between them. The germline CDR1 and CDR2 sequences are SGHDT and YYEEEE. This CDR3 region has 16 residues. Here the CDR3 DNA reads TGTGCCAGCAGCTTGTTTCAGGGGGGGAACACCGGGGAGCTGTTTTTT. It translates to CASSLFQGGNTGELFF.

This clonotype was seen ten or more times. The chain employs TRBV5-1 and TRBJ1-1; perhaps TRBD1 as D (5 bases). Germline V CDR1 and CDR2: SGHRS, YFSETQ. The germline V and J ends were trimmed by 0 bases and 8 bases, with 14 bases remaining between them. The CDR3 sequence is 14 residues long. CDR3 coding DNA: TGCGCCAGCAGCTTGGACCGGAGGGGTACAGAAGCTTTCTTT. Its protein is CASSLDRRGTEAFF.

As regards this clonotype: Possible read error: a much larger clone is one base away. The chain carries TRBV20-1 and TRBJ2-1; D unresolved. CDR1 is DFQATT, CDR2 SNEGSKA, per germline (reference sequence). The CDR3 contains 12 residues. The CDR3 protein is CSSRIRGDEQFF. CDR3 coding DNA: TGCAGTTCTAGGATTCGAGGCGATGAGCAGTTCTTC.

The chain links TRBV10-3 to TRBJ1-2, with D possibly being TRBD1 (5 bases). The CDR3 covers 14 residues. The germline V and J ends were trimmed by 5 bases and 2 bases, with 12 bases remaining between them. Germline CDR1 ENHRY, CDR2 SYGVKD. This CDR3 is CAISRDAANYGYTF. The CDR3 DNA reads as TGTGCCATCAGTCGGGACGCCGCAAACTATGGCTACACCTTC.

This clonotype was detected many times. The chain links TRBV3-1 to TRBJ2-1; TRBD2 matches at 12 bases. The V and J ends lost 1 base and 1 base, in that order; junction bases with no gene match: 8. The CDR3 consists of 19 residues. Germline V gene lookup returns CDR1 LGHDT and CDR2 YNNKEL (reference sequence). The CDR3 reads CASSQVGLAGRTSYNEQFF. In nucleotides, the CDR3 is TGTGCCAGCAGCCAAGTTGGACTAGCGGGGCGTACGTCCTACAATGAGCAGTTCTTC.

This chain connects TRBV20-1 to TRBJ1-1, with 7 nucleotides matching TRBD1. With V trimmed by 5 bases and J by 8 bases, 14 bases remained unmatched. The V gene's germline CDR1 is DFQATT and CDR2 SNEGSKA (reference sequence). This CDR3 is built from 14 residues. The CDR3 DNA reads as TGCAGTGCTCCTACCAGGGGGGGCGCCTCGGAAGCTTTCTTT. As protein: CSAPTRGGASEAFF.

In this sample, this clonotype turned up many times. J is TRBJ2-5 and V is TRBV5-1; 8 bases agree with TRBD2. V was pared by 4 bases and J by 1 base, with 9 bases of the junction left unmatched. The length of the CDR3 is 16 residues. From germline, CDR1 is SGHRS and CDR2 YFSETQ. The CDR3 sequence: CASSRGTGGSQETQYF. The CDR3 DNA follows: TGCGCCAGCAGCCGAGGGACGGGAGGGAGCCAAGAGACCCAGTACTTC.

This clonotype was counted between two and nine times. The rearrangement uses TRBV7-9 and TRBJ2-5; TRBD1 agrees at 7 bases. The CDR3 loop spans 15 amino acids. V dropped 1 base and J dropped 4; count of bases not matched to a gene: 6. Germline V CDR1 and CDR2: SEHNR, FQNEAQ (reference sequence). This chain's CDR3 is CASSLVGTAVETQYF. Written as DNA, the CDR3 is TGTGCCAGCAGCTTAGTTGGGACAGCTGTAGAGACCCAGTACTTC.

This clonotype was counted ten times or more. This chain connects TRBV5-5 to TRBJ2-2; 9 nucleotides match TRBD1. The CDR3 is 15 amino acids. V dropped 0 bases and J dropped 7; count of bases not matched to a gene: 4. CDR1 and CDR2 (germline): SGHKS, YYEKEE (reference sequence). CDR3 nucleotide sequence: TGTGCCAGCAGCTTGGTGGGGACAGGGAACGGGGAGCTGTTTTTT. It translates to CASSLVGTGNGELFF.

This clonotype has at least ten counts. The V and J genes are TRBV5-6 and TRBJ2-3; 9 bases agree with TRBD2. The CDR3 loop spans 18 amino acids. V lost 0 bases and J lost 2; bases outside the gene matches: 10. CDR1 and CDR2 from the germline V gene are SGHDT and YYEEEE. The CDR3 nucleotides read TGTGCCAGCAGCTTGGATGGGAGCGGGGGGCCTCCCACAGATACGCAGTATTTT. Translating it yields CASSLDGSGGPPTDTQYF.

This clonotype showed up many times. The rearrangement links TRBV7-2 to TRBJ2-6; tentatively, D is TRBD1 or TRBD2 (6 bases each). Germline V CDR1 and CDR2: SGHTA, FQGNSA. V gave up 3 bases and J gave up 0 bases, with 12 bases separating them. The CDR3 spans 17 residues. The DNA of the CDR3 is TGTGCCAGCAGCTTCAGAGGGGGGAACTCTGGGGCCAACGTCCTGACTTTC. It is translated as CASSFRGGNSGANVLTF. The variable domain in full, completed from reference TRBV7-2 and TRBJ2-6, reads GAGVSQSPSNKVTEKGKDVELRCDPISGHTALYWYRQSLGQGLEFLIYFQGNSAPDKSGLPSDRFSAERTGGSVSTLTIQRTQQEDSAVYLCASSFRGGNSGANVLTFGAGSRLTVL.

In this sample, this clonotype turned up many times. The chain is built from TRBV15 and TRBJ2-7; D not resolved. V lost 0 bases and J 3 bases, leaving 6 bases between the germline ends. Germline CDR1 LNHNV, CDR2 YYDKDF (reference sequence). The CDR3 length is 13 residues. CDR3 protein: CATSREKLYEQYF. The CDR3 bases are TGTGCCACCAGCAGAGAAAAACTCTACGAGCAGTACTTC.

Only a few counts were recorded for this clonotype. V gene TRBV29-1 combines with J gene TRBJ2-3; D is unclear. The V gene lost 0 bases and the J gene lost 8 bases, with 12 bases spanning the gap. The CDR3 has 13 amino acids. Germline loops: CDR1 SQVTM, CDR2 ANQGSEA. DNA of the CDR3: TGCAGCGTTGAAGATAAGGTTTCAAGTACGCAGTATTTT. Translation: CSVEDKVSSTQYF.

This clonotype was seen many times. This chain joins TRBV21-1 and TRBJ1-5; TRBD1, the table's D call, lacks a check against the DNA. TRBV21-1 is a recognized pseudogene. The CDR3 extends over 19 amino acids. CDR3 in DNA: TGTGCCAGCAGCAAAGCAGGTGACCCCTTCTACCCTAAAAATCAGCCCCAGCATTTT. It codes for CASSKAGDPFYPKNQPQHF.

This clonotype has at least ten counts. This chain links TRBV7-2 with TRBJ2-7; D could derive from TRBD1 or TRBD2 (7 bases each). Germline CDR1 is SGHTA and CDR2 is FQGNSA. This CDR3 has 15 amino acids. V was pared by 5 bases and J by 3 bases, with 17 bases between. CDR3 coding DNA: TGTGCCAGCAGCCCAGGGGGGGCAGGGGGCTACGAGCAGTACTTC. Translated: CASSPGGAGGYEQYF.

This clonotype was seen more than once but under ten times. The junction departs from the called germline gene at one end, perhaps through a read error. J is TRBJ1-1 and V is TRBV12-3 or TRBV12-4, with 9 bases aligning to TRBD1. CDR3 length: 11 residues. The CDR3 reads CASSNTGGNTF. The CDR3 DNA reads TGTGCCAGCAGCAATACAGGGGGCAACACCTTT.

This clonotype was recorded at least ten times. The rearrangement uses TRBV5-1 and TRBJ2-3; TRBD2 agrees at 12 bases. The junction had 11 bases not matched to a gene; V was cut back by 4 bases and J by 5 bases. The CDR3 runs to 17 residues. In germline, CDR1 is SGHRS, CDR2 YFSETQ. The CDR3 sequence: CASSGLASGGAVDTQYF. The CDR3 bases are TGCGCCAGCAGCGGTTTAGCTAGCGGGGGGGCCGTAGATACGCAGTATTTT.

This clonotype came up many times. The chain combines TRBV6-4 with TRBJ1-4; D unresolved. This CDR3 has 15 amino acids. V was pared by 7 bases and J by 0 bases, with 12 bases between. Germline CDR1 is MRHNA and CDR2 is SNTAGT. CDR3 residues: CASTRPTATNEKLFF. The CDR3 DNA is TGTGCCAGCACCCGACCCACTGCAACTAATGAAAAACTGTTTTTT.

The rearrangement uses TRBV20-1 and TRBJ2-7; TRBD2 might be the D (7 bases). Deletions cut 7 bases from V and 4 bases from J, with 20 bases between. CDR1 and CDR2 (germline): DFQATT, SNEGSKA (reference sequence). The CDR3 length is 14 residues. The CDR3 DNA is TGCAGTGTCGCTTCGAGGGGGGGCCGATACGAGCAGTACTTC. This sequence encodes CSVASRGGRYEQYF.